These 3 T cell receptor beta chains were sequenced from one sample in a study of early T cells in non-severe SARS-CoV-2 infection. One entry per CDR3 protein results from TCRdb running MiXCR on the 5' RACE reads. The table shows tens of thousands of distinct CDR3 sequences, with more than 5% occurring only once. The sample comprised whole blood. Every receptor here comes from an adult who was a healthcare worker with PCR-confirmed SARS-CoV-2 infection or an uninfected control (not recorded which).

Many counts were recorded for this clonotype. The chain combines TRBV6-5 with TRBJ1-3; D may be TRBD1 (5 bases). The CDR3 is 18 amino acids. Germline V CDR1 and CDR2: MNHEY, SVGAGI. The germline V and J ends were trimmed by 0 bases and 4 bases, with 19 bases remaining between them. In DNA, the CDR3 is TGTGCCAGCAGTTACTCTAACTCAATGGGACGGCTCGGAAACACCATATATTTT. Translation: CASSYSNSMGRLGNTIYF.

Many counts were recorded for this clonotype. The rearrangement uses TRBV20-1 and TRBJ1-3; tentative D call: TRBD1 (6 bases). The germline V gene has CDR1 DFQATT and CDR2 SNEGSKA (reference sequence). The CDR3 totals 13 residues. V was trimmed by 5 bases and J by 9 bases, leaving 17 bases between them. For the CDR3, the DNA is TGCAGTGCTTGGGGACATCGGGGTGGCACCATATATTTT. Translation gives CSAWGHRGGTIYF.

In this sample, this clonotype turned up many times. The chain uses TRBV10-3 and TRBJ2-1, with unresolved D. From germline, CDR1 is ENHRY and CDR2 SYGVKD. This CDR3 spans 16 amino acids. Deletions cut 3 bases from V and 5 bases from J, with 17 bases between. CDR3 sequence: CAISELVRMVDNEQFF. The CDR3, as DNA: TGTGCCATCAGTGAATTAGTAAGGATGGTGGACAATGAGCAGTTCTTC.